This is a list of T cell receptor beta chains from one sample in a study of siplizumab effects on memory and regulatory T cells. Here immunoSEQ multiplex PCR was the method, and the copy in TCRdb shows in-frame clones only, minus some. The sample includes some 100,000 clones, 92% of them seen just once. The sequenced sample was Tregs sorted from blood. All receptors derive from a human donor in good health. Both conserved end residues are trimmed from each CDR3. A D gene is named only where the DNA matches it firmly.

SVGGSKTGELF | TRBV29-1 | TRBD2 | TRBJ2-2
ASSDPGAGVNTEAF | TRBV6-1 | . | TRBJ1-1
ASGLDLFYGGQSVNEQF | TRBV12-5 | . | TRBJ2-1
ASSLGGRGTDTQY | TRBV11-3 | . | TRBJ2-3
ASSLAGVSSGEQF | TRBV5-8 | . | TRBJ2-1
ASSIIGLAGGTGELF | TRBV7-8 | TRBD2 | TRBJ2-2
ASNFRDSPLH | TRBV2 | . | TRBJ1-6
ASSQTLNTEAF | TRBV18 | . | TRBJ1-1
ASSFNLAGSKEQY | TRBV27 | TRBD2 | TRBJ2-7
ASSFGVAGSTDTQY | TRBV11-3 | TRBD2 | TRBJ2-3
ASSPPQGSTEAF | TRBV7-9 | TRBD1 | TRBJ1-1
ASSQTGTEGYT | TRBV7-9 | TRBD1 | TRBJ1-2
AAAHANYGYT | TRBV25-1 | . | TRBJ1-2
ASSPLVDSVNSYEQY | TRBV18 | . | TRBJ2-7
ASSLENNYGYT | TRBV5-1 | . | TRBJ1-2
ASSPRQGPNEKLF | TRBV11-2 | TRBD1 | TRBJ1-4
ASSRLAFYEQY | TRBV7-9 | TRBD2 | TRBJ2-7
ASSYSARAGANVLT | TRBV6-6 | . | TRBJ2-6
ASSSRTGDHEQY | TRBV7-3 | TRBD1 | TRBJ2-7
ASSESAAETSTDTQY | TRBV10-1 | . | TRBJ2-3
ASSVGTSGGSSYNEQF | TRBV9 | TRBD2 | TRBJ2-1
ASGASVYNEQF | TRBV2 | . | TRBJ2-1
SAGTPYEQY | TRBV20-1 | . | TRBJ2-7
ATTIGYAYGYT | TRBV6-1 | . | TRBJ1-2
AGKDYPGGDTQY | TRBV10-3 | . | TRBJ2-3
ASSQLPGAPTQY | TRBV6-5 | . | TRBJ2-3
ASSSGQGRNSPLH | TRBV19 | TRBD1 | TRBJ1-6
ASSFRGGNTEAF | TRBV5-8 | . | TRBJ1-1
ASSSTGTGQETQY | TRBV7-3 | TRBD1 | TRBJ2-5
ASSPGLGTGANVLT | TRBV5-8 | . | TRBJ2-6
ASSSRGGGATEAF | TRBV7-8 | . | TRBJ1-1
ASSLRTGSNYEQY | TRBV6-5 | . | TRBJ2-7
ASSQGGGLRETQY | TRBV4-1 | . | TRBJ2-5
ASSQGPTGGPADTQY | TRBV4-1 | TRBD2 | TRBJ2-3
ASRSSSGGGGYEQY | TRBV19 | . | TRBJ2-7
ASSWGAVAENIQY | TRBV5-1 | . | TRBJ2-4
ASSPDQEGPQH | TRBV18 | . | TRBJ1-5
ATSGTNYEQY | TRBV23-1 | TRBD2 | TRBJ2-7
ASSLDSGANVLT | TRBV5-4 | . | TRBJ2-6
ASSKGQGESEAF | TRBV27 | TRBD1 | TRBJ1-1
ASSYRLAGGTAGDTQY | TRBV7-2 | TRBD2 | TRBJ2-3